The 29 T cell receptor beta chains below were found in one sample sequenced in a study of T-cell memory formation after mild COVID-19. TCRdb recomputed calls from the 5' RACE reads with MiXCR, one row per CDR3 protein. The sample includes a few hundred thousand distinct CDR3 sequences, around 14% of them seen just once. The sequencing sample was made of PBMCs or a T cell subset sorted from them (not recorded which). These TCRs come from a man aged 18 to 30 who had mild COVID-19 (a few samples of this study predate the infection). Cell type and time point are not known.

A note on this clonotype: A much larger clone differs by one base, so this may be a read error. J is TRBJ2-7 and V is TRBV7-6; no clear D gene. V was clipped by 1 base and J by 6 bases, with 16 bases between them. The CDR3 spans 15 residues. Germline assignment: CDR1 SGHVS and CDR2 FNYEAQ. The CDR3 region is CASSLDGRVSIEQYF. The CDR3 DNA follows: TGTGCCAGCAGCTTAGATGGTAGGGTTTCCATCGAGCAGTACTTC.

Many counts were recorded for this clonotype. The chain employs TRBV12-3 or TRBV12-4 and TRBJ2-1; 8 positions agree with TRBD2. With V trimmed by 4 bases and J by 4 bases, 9 bases remained unmatched. This CDR3 comprises 16 residues. The CDR3 region is CASSSWRGAAYNEQFF. Here the CDR3 DNA reads TGTGCCAGCAGTTCATGGCGGGGGGCCGCGTACAATGAGCAGTTCTTC.

In this sample, this clonotype turned up many times. V is TRBV29-1 and J is TRBJ2-1; D unclear. V was clipped by 5 bases and J by 0 bases, with 8 bases between them. The germline CDR1 and CDR2 sequences are SQVTM and ANQGSEA. The CDR3 is made up of 13 amino acids. CDR3: CSVRTGSYNEQFF. The CDR3 DNA follows: TGCAGCGTTAGGACCGGCTCCTACAATGAGCAGTTCTTC.

The table lists this clonotype with a few counts. V and J are TRBV20-1 and TRBJ1-2; D is possibly TRBD1 (5 bases). V lost 3 bases to trimming and J lost 5 bases, with 10 bases between them. Germline loops: CDR1 DFQATT, CDR2 SNEGSKA (reference sequence). The CDR3 runs 12 residues. The CDR3 protein is CSARSGLYGYTF. CDR3 DNA sequence: TGCAGTGCTAGGTCGGGGCTATATGGCTACACCTTC.

This clonotype was seen more than once but under ten times. The J gene is TRBJ1-2, the V gene TRBV7-2, with D hard to call. The CDR3 loop spans 12 amino acids. Looked up from germline, CDR1 is SGHTA and CDR2 is FQGNSA. Trimming cost V 3 bases and J 8 bases, with 10 bases left between them. Here the CDR3 reads CASSFQPLGYTF. The CDR3 DNA follows: TGTGCCAGCAGCTTTCAACCCCTCGGCTACACCTTC.

J is TRBJ2-3 and V is TRBV4-1; 15 bases fit TRBD2. Per the germline V gene, CDR1 is MGHRA and CDR2 is YSYEKL. V was pared by 4 bases and J by 0 bases, with 5 bases of the junction left unmatched. This CDR3 contains 18 residues. The DNA for the CDR3 is TGCGCCAGCAGCCCCCACGGGACTAGCGGGGGGAGCACAGATACGCAGTATTTT. As protein: CASSPHGTSGGSTDTQYF.

This clonotype was seen a handful of times. The CDR3 DNA reads as TGCAGTGCTAGGAGCGGGGGAGGGGCCAACGTCCTGACTTTC. Protein: CSARSGGGANVLTF. The gene calls are TRBV20-1 and TRBJ2-6; TRBD2 matches at 8 bases. Unmatched junction bases numbered 2, after V lost 3 bases and J lost 4 bases. Germline assignment: CDR1 DFQATT and CDR2 SNEGSKA (reference sequence). The CDR3 totals 14 residues.

The sample holds a few counts of this clonotype. The chain links TRBV14 to TRBJ2-3; 9 positions match TRBD2. J was trimmed by 0 bases and V by 3 bases; bases with no gene match: 4. CDR1 and CDR2 from the germline V gene are SGHDN and FVKESK. This CDR3 spans 16 amino acids. Here the CDR3 reads CASSQLAGYSTDTQYF. The CDR3 region has the DNA TGTGCCAGCAGCCAGCTAGCGGGGTATAGCACAGATACGCAGTATTTT.

This chain links TRBV12-3 or TRBV12-4 with TRBJ2-5; no reliable D call. The CDR3 contains 12 residues. V lost 6 bases and J 5 bases, leaving 10 bases between the germline ends. CDR3 amino acids: CASRGFGETQYF. CDR3 DNA sequence: TGTGCCAGCAGAGGGTTCGGGGAGACCCAGTACTTC.

In nucleotides, the CDR3 is TGTGCCAGCAGTTATGGAGGGCTCAGCTCCAAAAGTCACAATGAGCAGTTCTTC. Amino acids: CASSYGGLSSKSHNEQFF. This chain uses TRBV6-6 with TRBJ2-1, with D perhaps matching TRBD2 (6 bases). The ends were cut back, 3 bases at V and 5 bases at J, with 23 bases in the middle. Germline-derived CDR1 and CDR2 are MNHNY and SVGAGI (reference sequence). The CDR3 runs 18 residues.

V and J are TRBV6-2 or TRBV6-3 and TRBJ2-7, with 11 bases fitting TRBD2. CDR1 is MNHEY, CDR2 SVGEGT, per germline. The CDR3 length is 14 residues. J gave up 1 base and V 8 bases, and 4 bases lay outside the gene matches. The CDR3 loop is CASRGLAESYEQYF. As DNA, the CDR3 is TGTGCCAGCCGGGGACTAGCGGAATCCTACGAGCAGTACTTC.

V and J are TRBV5-6 and TRBJ1-4, with 9 bases fitting TRBD1. Germline values: CDR1 SGHDT, CDR2 YYEEEE. The CDR3 length is 16 residues. V gave up 2 bases and J gave up 2 bases; unmatched junction bases: 4. The CDR3 here is CASSLQGADTNEKLFF. The CDR3 DNA is TGTGCCAGCAGCTTACAGGGGGCAGATACTAATGAAAAACTGTTTTTT.

This clonotype has ten or more counts. This rearrangement joins TRBV5-1 to TRBJ2-1; a weak D match, TRBD2 (6 bases). CDR1 is SGHRS and CDR2 is YFSETQ in the germline V gene. Trimming pared 1 base from V and 3 bases from J, leaving 14 bases between. This CDR3 is built from 16 residues. CDR3: CASSLFPRGNYNEQFF. In DNA form, the CDR3 reads TGCGCCAGCAGCTTGTTCCCCCGGGGGAACTACAATGAGCAGTTCTTC.

The chain combines TRBV20-1 with TRBJ2-1; 9 bases fit TRBD2. V gave up 6 bases and J gave up 8 bases; unmatched junction bases: 11. Germline V lookup: CDR1 DFQATT, CDR2 SNEGSKA (reference sequence). The CDR3 loop spans 14 amino acids. The CDR3, as DNA: TGCAGTGCCAGGAAGAGAGCGGGGGGCCATGAGCAGTTCTTC. This gives the protein CSARKRAGGHEQFF.

The chain couples TRBV7-2 to TRBJ2-7, with 7 positions matching TRBD1. This CDR3 has 14 amino acids. Germline V gene data show CDR1 as SGHTA and CDR2 as FQGNSA. Losses at the gene ends were 3 bases for V and 4 bases for J; bases not matched to a gene: 6. For the CDR3, the DNA is TGTGCCAGCAGCTTGTTCGGGACAGAGTACGAGCAGTACTTC. The encoded protein is CASSLFGTEYEQYF.

The chain couples TRBV7-9 to TRBJ2-1; 14 bases line up with TRBD2. This CDR3 is built from 15 residues. The junction had 7 bases not matched to a gene; V was cut back by 3 bases and J by 12 bases. The germline V gene has CDR1 SEHNR and CDR2 FQNEAQ (reference sequence). CDR3 DNA: TGTGCCAGCAGCTTCGGACTAGCGGGGGGAGGTAGGCAGTTCTTC. Translation gives CASSFGLAGGGRQFF.

This clonotype has at least ten counts. The V call is TRBV20-1, the J call TRBJ1-2; no clear D gene. The germline CDR1 and CDR2 sequences are DFQATT and SNEGSKA (reference sequence). This CDR3 contains 11 residues. V was trimmed by 3 bases and J by 7 bases, leaving 9 bases between them. DNA of the CDR3: TGCAGTGCTAGTACTCTTAGTGGCTACACCTTC. It codes for CSASTLSGYTF.

This clonotype was seen repeatedly, ten times or more. This rearrangement joins TRBV24-1 to TRBJ2-7; D ambiguous. Trimming removed 0 bases at V and 2 bases at J, with 10 bases between. CDR3 size: 15 residues. CDR1 and CDR2 (germline): KGHDR, SFDVKD. The CDR3 region is CATSDLQVGTYEQYF. In DNA, the CDR3 is TGTGCCACCAGTGATTTGCAGGTCGGAACCTACGAGCAGTACTTC.

The rearrangement uses TRBV12-3 or TRBV12-4 and TRBJ2-1, with TRBD2 identical over 7 bases. The V segment lost 4 bases and the J segment 6 bases; nucleotides outside the gene matches: 3. The CDR3 totals 13 residues. CDR3 DNA: TGTGCCAGCAGTTGGGAGGGCCCCAATGAGCAGTTCTTC. This translates into CASSWEGPNEQFF.

The chain has TRBV11-2 and TRBJ1-1; a possible D gene is TRBD1 (6 bases). V was clipped by 5 bases and J by 9 bases, with 19 bases between them. The CDR3 has 14 amino acids. Germline values: CDR1 SGHAT, CDR2 FQNNGV. The CDR3 protein is CASSQVGGHPKAFF. The CDR3 nucleotides read TGTGCCAGCAGCCAGGTTGGGGGACACCCGAAAGCTTTCTTT.

This clonotype was counted between two and nine times. The rearrangement uses TRBV7-8 and TRBJ2-1, with D perhaps matching TRBD2 (6 bases). V gave up 5 bases and J gave up 4 bases, with 12 bases separating them. The CDR3 totals 14 residues. CDR1 and CDR2 from the germline V gene are SGHVS and FQNEAQ. CDR3 sequence (DNA): TGTGCCAGCAGCGGAGGGGCAGAGTACAATGAGCAGTTCTTC. Encoded protein: CASSGGAEYNEQFF.

The V gene is TRBV19, the J gene TRBJ2-3; the D is unclear. Trimming removed 3 bases from V and 2 bases from J, with 9 bases in between. This CDR3 is built from 14 residues. The germline CDR1 and CDR2 sequences are LNHDA and SQIVND (reference sequence). DNA for the CDR3: TGTGCCAGTAGTATCTACGGACCCACAGATACGCAGTATTTT. Its protein product is CASSIYGPTDTQYF.

This clonotype showed up just a few times. The chain uses TRBV10-3 and TRBJ2-3, with 9 bases aligning to TRBD2. The germline V gene has CDR1 ENHRY and CDR2 SYGVKD. This CDR3 has 15 residues. Losses at the gene ends were 7 bases for V and 2 bases for J; bases not matched to a gene: 7. CDR3 protein: CAITTERGATDTQYF. In DNA, the CDR3 is TGTGCCATCACCACCGAGCGGGGGGCCACAGATACGCAGTATTTT.

This clonotype was observed a few times. CDR3 in DNA: TGTGCCAGCAGCTCCGCAGGGTCACCGGATTATTCACCCCTCCACTTT. Translated, it gives CASSSAGSPDYSPLHF. The genes are TRBV5-5 and TRBJ1-6, with D perhaps TRBD1 (5 bases). V lost 3 bases, J lost 8 bases, and 18 bases lay in between. The germline V gene encodes CDR1 SGHKS and CDR2 YYEKEE (reference sequence). This CDR3 spans 16 amino acids.

This clonotype has at least ten counts. The chain recombines TRBV9 with TRBJ2-3, with no clear D. The CDR3 totals 14 residues. Trimming shortened V by 0 bases and J by 2 bases, and 7 bases separated the two germline ends. CDR1 and CDR2 (germline): SGDLS, YYNGEE. This CDR3 is CASSVGHSTDTQYF. The CDR3 nucleotides read TGTGCCAGCAGCGTAGGACACTCCACAGATACGCAGTATTTT.

The chain couples TRBV7-9 to TRBJ1-3; 8 bases line up with TRBD1. The CDR3 has 19 amino acids. Germline V gives CDR1 SEHNR, CDR2 FQNEAQ (reference sequence). The V gene end was trimmed by 3 bases and the J gene end by 0 bases; junction bases not matched to a gene: 13. The CDR3 loop is CASSFLTPGQVHSGNTIYF. Here the CDR3 DNA reads TGTGCCAGCAGCTTCCTTACTCCGGGACAGGTTCACTCTGGAAACACCATATATTTT.

This chain links TRBV4-3 with TRBJ2-7, with 11 positions matching TRBD2. This CDR3 is 14 amino acids long. Trimming at V came to 1 base and at J to 6 bases, leaving 2 bases not matched to a gene. Germline CDR1 is LGHNA and CDR2 is YSLEER. For the CDR3, the DNA is TGCGCCAGCAGCCAAGTTCTAGCGGGAGGCGAGCAGTACTTC. As protein: CASSQVLAGGEQYF.

Here the CDR3 DNA reads TGTGCCAGCAGCCGGTCCGGGGCTCTCAACACTGAAGCTTTCTTT. Translated: CASSRSGALNTEAFF. This sequence joins TRBV7-9 and TRBJ1-1; D possibly corresponds to TRBD1 (5 bases). The CDR3 loop spans 15 amino acids. Germline V lookup: CDR1 SEHNR, CDR2 FQNEAQ (reference sequence). The V end was cut by 5 bases, the J end by 2 bases, with 15 bases between.

The chain joins TRBV5-1 to TRBJ1-1; D not certain. The CDR3 extends over 13 amino acids. The V gene's germline CDR1 is SGHRS and CDR2 YFSETQ. V lost 2 bases, J lost 5 bases, and 10 bases lay in between. CDR3 residues: CASSLEMGTEAFF. For the CDR3, the DNA is TGCGCCAGCAGCTTAGAGATGGGGACTGAAGCTTTCTTT.